Each of the 24 T cell receptor beta chains below was sequenced from the same sample in a study of cytomegalovirus exposure and HLA in healthy donors. The PCR contained 60 Vbeta and 13 Jbeta primers. Produced via immunoSEQ multiplex PCR; TCRdb's table is partial and in-frame only. The sample includes 100,000 to 150,000 clones, approximately 80% of them seen just once. Specimen: PBMCs. Receptor source: a girl aged 2-15 years in good health and CMV-seronegative.

The chain employs TRBV19 and TRBJ1-6; D not resolved. Germline loops: CDR1 LNHDA, CDR2 SQIVND (reference sequence). CDR3 size: 15 residues. V shed 2 bases and J shed 9 bases, with 14 bases lying between them. CDR3 in amino acids: CASSIRNPSGSPLHF. DNA for the CDR3: TGTGCCAGTAGTATACGAAACCCCTCCGGTTCACCCCTCCACTTT. The variable domain in full, with the rest retrieved from reference TRBV19 and TRBJ1-6, is DGGITQSPKYLFRKEGQNVTLSCEQNLNHDAMYWYRQDPGQGLRLIYYSQIVNDFQKGDIAEGYSVSREKKESFPLTVTSAQKNPTAFYLCASSIRNPSGSPLHFGNGTRLTVT.

This clone appeared a few times. The chain couples TRBV5-4 to TRBJ2-7; 10 bases fit TRBD1. The CDR3 extends over 14 amino acids. V shed 4 bases and J 3 bases; nucleotides not matched to a gene: 4. The germline V gene encodes CDR1 SGHNT and CDR2 YYREEE (reference sequence). This CDR3 reads CASSGDRGGYEQYF. The CDR3 nucleotides are TGTGCCAGCAGCGGGGACAGGGGAGGCTACGAGCAGTACTTC.

The rearrangement links TRBV9 to TRBJ1-1; 7 nucleotides line up with TRBD1. The germline V gene encodes CDR1 SGDLS and CDR2 YYNGEE. The CDR3 is 15 residues long. V lost 0 bases to trimming and J lost 3 bases; unmatched junction nucleotides: 5. In DNA, the CDR3 is TGTGCCAGCAGCGTAGACCCTACAGGGGACACTGAAGCTTTCTTT. Its translation: CASSVDPTGDTEAFF.

CDR3 region: CSARDQQPQHF. CDR3 bases: TGCAGTGCTAGAGATCAACAGCCCCAGCATTTT. The V gene is TRBV20-1, the J gene TRBJ1-5; no firm D call. This CDR3 region has 11 residues. The ends were cut back, 0 bases at V and 7 bases at J, with 4 bases in the middle. Germline values: CDR1 DFQATT, CDR2 SNEGSKA (reference sequence).

This chain uses TRBV7-9 with TRBJ1-2; TRBD1 matches 9 bases. The CDR3 is 13 amino acids. The V segment lost 1 base and the J segment 7 bases; nucleotides outside the gene matches: 1. Per the germline V gene, CDR1 is SEHNR and CDR2 is FQNEAQ (reference sequence). In nucleotides, the CDR3 is TGTGCCAGCAGCTTAGGGACAGGGGTTGGCTACACCTTC. It translates to CASSLGTGVGYTF.

The rearrangement uses TRBV28 and TRBJ2-2, with a tentative D call TRBD1 (7 bases). Trimming shortened V by 4 bases and J by 1 base, and 16 bases separated the two germline ends. Germline CDR1 and CDR2: MDHEN and SYDVKM. The CDR3 runs to 17 residues. Here the CDR3 DNA reads TGTGCCAGCAGTTCCCCGGGGGACAGTGGGAACACCGGGGAGCTGTTTTTT. Its translation: CASSSPGDSGNTGELFF.

The rearrangement uses TRBV6-1 and TRBJ2-2; maybe TRBD1 (6 bases). The germline V gene encodes CDR1 MNHNS and CDR2 SASEGT. The CDR3 runs 16 residues. V shed 4 bases and J shed 0 bases, with 12 bases lying between them. The CDR3 region is CASSVTRGANTGELFF. DNA for the CDR3: TGTGCCAGCAGTGTTACCAGGGGTGCGAACACCGGGGAGCTGTTTTTT.

In its sample, this clone was seen a few times. The chain couples TRBV6-6 to TRBJ2-1; D not certain. Germline assignment: CDR1 MNHNY and CDR2 SVGAGI (reference sequence). V was cut by 0 bases and J by 3 bases, with 6 bases left in between. The CDR3 is 14 residues long. The CDR3 DNA reads TGTGCCAGCAGTTACTCAGAGCTCTACAATGAGCAGTTCTTC. It yields the protein CASSYSELYNEQFF.

The chain has TRBV2 and TRBJ2-5, with D unresolved. The tail of the sequence fits TRBJ2-7 better, so the J call may be wrong. The CDR3 sequence is 11 residues long. From germline, CDR1 is SNHLY and CDR2 FYNNEI. CDR3 region: CASSEAYEQYF. CDR3 nucleotides: TGTGCCAGCAGTGAAGCTTACGAGCAGTACTTC.

V and J are TRBV5-8 and TRBJ2-1; D may be TRBD1 (6 bases). Trimming stripped 2 bases from V and 6 bases from J, with 12 bases between. This CDR3 has 14 amino acids. Germline V gene sequence: CDR1 SGHTS, CDR2 YDEGEE. The DNA of the CDR3 is TGTGCCAGCAGCTTCCCGGCAGGGGCCAATGAGCAGTTCTTC. This translates into CASSFPAGANEQFF.

This chain uses TRBV27 with TRBJ2-7; D is possibly TRBD1 (6 bases). Germline V CDR1 and CDR2: MNHEY, SMNVEV (reference sequence). The germline V and J ends were trimmed by 2 bases and 2 bases, with 13 bases remaining between them. CDR3 length equals 15 residues. The CDR3 loop is CASSLRGTPTYEQYF. The CDR3, as DNA: TGTGCCAGCAGTTTAAGGGGGACACCGACCTACGAGCAGTACTTC.

V is TRBV30 and J is TRBJ2-3, with 10 positions matching TRBD2. The CDR3 totals 14 residues. V lost 8 bases, J lost 5 bases, and 10 bases stayed unmatched. The germline CDR1 and CDR2 sequences are GTSNPN and SVGIG (reference sequence). The CDR3: CASPSSGGKDTQYF. The CDR3 DNA is TGTGCCAGTCCTTCTAGCGGGGGTAAAGATACGCAGTATTTT. The full variable domain, its missing parts supplied by reference TRBV30 and TRBJ2-3, is SQTIHQWPATLVQPVGSPLSLECTVEGTSNPNLYWYRQAAGRGLQLLFYSVGIGQISSEVPQNLSASRPQDRQFILSSKKLLLSDSGFYLCASPSSGGKDTQYFGPGTRLTVL.

The CDR3 DNA is TGTGCCAGCAGTACCCTGGGGGCGGGGGGGGGCTACACCTTC. This encodes CASSTLGAGGGYTF. The chain has TRBV27 and TRBJ1-2; weak D call: TRBD1 (6 bases). V gave up 5 bases and J gave up 8 bases, with 18 bases separating them. Germline V lookup: CDR1 MNHEY, CDR2 SMNVEV (reference sequence). The length of the CDR3 is 14 residues.

The chain employs TRBV10-3 and TRBJ2-1, with TRBD1 matching over 9 bases. This CDR3 spans 14 amino acids. From germline, CDR1 is ENHRY and CDR2 SYGVKD. Germline trimming cut 6 bases from V and 8 bases from J; bases unmatched to any gene: 8. The CDR3 nucleotides read TGTGCCATCAGAAACGGGACAGGGAGGTATGAGCAGTTCTTC. The encoded protein is CAIRNGTGRYEQFF.

The chain recombines TRBV30 with TRBJ2-7, with D maybe TRBD2 (6 bases). Trimming pared 1 base from V and 4 bases from J, leaving 11 bases between. The CDR3 contains 13 residues. Germline CDR1 GTSNPN, CDR2 SVGIG (reference sequence). CDR3: CAWSEASAYEQYF. Here the CDR3 DNA reads TGTGCCTGGAGTGAGGCTAGCGCATACGAGCAGTACTTC.

This clone was found once. Here the CDR3 DNA reads TGTGCCAGCAGTTTATCGGCAGCGAACACCGGGGAGCTGTTTTTT. As protein: CASSLSAANTGELFF. The gene calls are TRBV27 and TRBJ2-2; D not resolved. The germline V and J ends were trimmed by 0 bases and 0 bases, with 5 bases remaining between them. CDR1 and CDR2 from the germline V gene are MNHEY and SMNVEV (reference sequence). CDR3 length: 15 residues.

The J gene is TRBJ2-7, the V gene TRBV5-1; D is unclear. Germline V gene sequence: CDR1 SGHRS, CDR2 YFSETQ. The CDR3 extends over 14 amino acids. Trimming pared 0 bases from V and 5 bases from J, leaving 12 bases between. The CDR3, as DNA: TGCGCCAGCAGCTTGGAATGGAGCAGCCACGAGCAGTACTTC. Translating gives CASSLEWSSHEQYF.

This clone was counted once. The J gene is TRBJ1-2, the V gene TRBV30; weak D call: TRBD1 (5 bases). With 1 base removed from V and 8 bases from J, the gap between germline ends came to 11 bases. Germline CDR1 GTSNPN, CDR2 SVGIG (reference sequence). The CDR3 is made up of 12 amino acids. CDR3 residues: CAWSDSGGGYTF. CDR3 DNA: TGTGCCTGGAGTGATAGCGGGGGAGGCTACACCTTC.

CDR3 nucleotide sequence: TGTGCCAGCAGCCATGGACAAAACACCGGGGAGCTGTTTTTT. This translates into CASSHGQNTGELFF. The chain combines TRBV7-9 with TRBJ2-2, with D possibly TRBD1 on 5 matching bases. The V gene lost 5 bases and the J gene lost 2 bases, with 9 bases spanning the gap. The CDR3 is made up of 14 amino acids. Germline-derived CDR1 and CDR2 are SEHNR and FQNEAQ (reference sequence).

The chain links TRBV30 to TRBJ2-5, with D possibly TRBD1 on 5 matching bases. Germline V CDR1 and CDR2: GTSNPN, SVGIG (reference sequence). The CDR3 totals 14 residues. Trimming removed 2 bases at V and 1 base at J, with 11 bases between. The CDR3: CAWSSTGRQETQYF. Written as DNA, the CDR3 is TGTGCCTGGAGTAGTACAGGCCGCCAAGAGACCCAGTACTTC.

The chain carries TRBV6-1 and TRBJ2-7; 9 bases are shared with TRBD2. J gave up 4 bases and V 6 bases, and 7 bases lay outside the gene matches. This CDR3 is 14 amino acids long. Germline CDR1 is MNHNS and CDR2 is SASEGT. The CDR3 loop is CASRTVAGVYEQYF. CDR3 DNA: TGTGCCAGCAGAACCGTAGCGGGAGTGTACGAGCAGTACTTC.

Worth noting for this clone: Germline and junction disagree at one end, which may indicate a read error. The chain combines TRBV7-7 with TRBJ2-7; D gene unclear. The CDR3 is made up of 14 amino acids. Germline assignment: CDR1 SSHAT and CDR2 FNYEAQ (reference sequence). CDR3 DNA sequence: TGTGCTAGCAGCTCTTTGACACTCTCCTACGAGCAGTACTTC. It specifies CASSSLTLSYEQYF.

The chain couples TRBV9 to TRBJ1-1, with a possible D match to TRBD1 (5 bases). V lost 4 bases, J lost 11 bases, and 15 bases lay in between. From germline, CDR1 is SGDLS and CDR2 YYNGEE. The CDR3 is 12 amino acids. The CDR3 nucleotides read TGTGCCAGCAGCTCCTGGGGCGGGGAGGCTTTCTTT. It encodes CASSSWGGEAFF.

The V call is TRBV7-9, the J call TRBJ2-5; 8 positions agree with TRBD1. This CDR3 has 16 residues. V dropped 1 base and J dropped 5; count of bases not matched to a gene: 9. The V gene's germline CDR1 is SEHNR and CDR2 FQNEAQ (reference sequence). CDR3 DNA sequence: TGTGCCAGCAGCTTAGAGTTCGGGACAGGCCGGGAGACCCAGTACTTC. It yields the protein CASSLEFGTGRETQYF. Drawing the rest from reference TRBV7-9 and TRBJ2-5, the complete variable domain is DTGVSQNPRHKITKRGQNVTFRCDPISEHNRLYWYRQTLGQGPEFLTYFQNEAQLEKSRLLSDRFSAERPKGSFSTLEIQRTEQGDSAMYLCASSLEFGTGRETQYFGPGTRLLVL.